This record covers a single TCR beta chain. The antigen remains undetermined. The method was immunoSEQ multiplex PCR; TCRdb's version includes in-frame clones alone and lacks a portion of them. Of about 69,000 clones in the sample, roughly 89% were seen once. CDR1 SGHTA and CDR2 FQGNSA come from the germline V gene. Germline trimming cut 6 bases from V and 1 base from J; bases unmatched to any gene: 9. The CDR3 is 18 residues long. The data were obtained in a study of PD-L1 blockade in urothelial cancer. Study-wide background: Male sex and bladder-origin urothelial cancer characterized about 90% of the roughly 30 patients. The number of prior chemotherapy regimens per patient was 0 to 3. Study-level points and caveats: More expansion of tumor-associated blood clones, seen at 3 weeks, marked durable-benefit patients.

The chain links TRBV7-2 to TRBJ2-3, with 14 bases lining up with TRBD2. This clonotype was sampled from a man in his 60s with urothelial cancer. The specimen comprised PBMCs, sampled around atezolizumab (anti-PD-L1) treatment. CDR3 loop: CASRTGTSGRVGTDTQYF. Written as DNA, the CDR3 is TGTGCCAGCAGAACCGGGACTAGCGGGAGAGTGGGCACAGATACGCAGTATTTT.